A selection of T cell receptor beta chains follows, all from one sample in a study of post-analysis software for immune sequencing data. TCRdb reprocessed the PCR reads via MiXCR and lists one record per CDR3 protein. The sample shows about 200,000 distinct CDR3 sequences, about 30% of them seen only once. Sample: blood. The receptors shown here come from a girl aged 2-17 years with multiple sclerosis. The CDR3 runs from the conserved cysteine through the conserved F or W.

V,J,CDR3
TRBV28,TRBJ2-2,CASSLRPIHTNTGELFF
TRBV13,TRBJ1-1,CASSLGPTGRAFF
TRBV29-1,TRBJ1-1,CSVLVQPGTEAFF
TRBV6-2/TRBV6-3,TRBJ2-4,CASNLGLMGRAKNIQYF
TRBV20-1,TRBJ2-7,CSARTGERFYEQYF
TRBV5-1,TRBJ1-4,CASSLVETNEKLFF
TRBV20-1,TRBJ2-5,CSASRTGGQETQYF
TRBV27,TRBJ2-3,CASSRTDTQYF
TRBV7-2,TRBJ1-3,CASSLDRGPGDTIYF
TRBV28,TRBJ2-1,CASSGSEDSYNEQFF
TRBV28,TRBJ2-7,CASSSRRDQSPYEQYF
TRBV20-1,TRBJ1-5,CSARDPDRVGQPQHF
TRBV29-1,TRBJ1-2,CSVEDPGHYGYTF
TRBV20-1,TRBJ1-5,CSAREPGGGQPQHF
TRBV3-1,TRBJ2-5,CASSQEAPGLGSNEQYF
TRBV2,TRBJ2-7,CASSSELGLAGKDEQYF
TRBV12-3/TRBV12-4,TRBJ2-5,CAVGGIQETQYF
TRBV7-3,TRBJ2-7,CASSLAVYGGLVISFYEQYF
TRBV6-5,NA,CASKSGTTAYEQYF
TRBV2,TRBJ1-4,CASKRRIASATNEKLFF
TRBV27,TRBJ1-1,CASRGLVFPMNTEAFF
TRBV12-3/TRBV12-4,TRBJ2-7,CASSFGLAGDQINYEQYF
TRBV4-3,TRBJ2-7,CASSQNARAAYEQYF
TRBV6-2/TRBV6-3,TRBJ1-1,CASSYGTRMGTEAFF
TRBV4-2,TRBJ1-5,CASSQDHFAGQPQHF
TRBV28,TRBJ2-7,CASSLGQAGVYEQYF
TRBV4-2,TRBJ2-2,CASTRGSHTGELFF
TRBV6-6,TRBJ2-5,CASSYGAGSGIQETQYF
TRBV18,TRBJ2-7,CASSPPRGTSYEQYF
TRBV20-1,TRBJ2-5,CSVPDSRYQETQYF
TRBV7-8,TRBJ2-5,CASSLALETQYF
TRBV7-2,TRBJ2-1,CASSPSTGTGNYNEQFF
TRBV7-7,TRBJ2-7,CASSVGQGAYEQYF
TRBV20-1,TRBJ1-3,CSASRSSGNTIYF
TRBV2,NA,CASNFGGSPSEQYF
TRBV7-2,TRBJ2-3,CASSILAESTDTQYF
TRBV12-3/TRBV12-4,TRBJ2-1,CASSSRTYNEQFF
TRBV5-1,TRBJ2-1,CASSLGAGGSYNEQFF
TRBV10-3,TRBJ1-1,CAIRGQGGNTEAFF
TRBV29-1,TRBJ1-2,CSLGGNYGYTF
TRBV5-1,TRBJ1-2,CASSLQEYGYTF
TRBV5-1,TRBJ1-6,CASSLQANSPLHF
TRBV18,TRBJ2-1,CASSPRGAGDNEQFF
TRBV3-1,TRBJ2-1,CASTGTRSYNGQFF